Following are 13 T cell receptor beta chains from one sample sequenced in a study of cytomegalovirus exposure and HLA in healthy donors. The PCR used 60 Vbeta and 13 Jbeta primers. The assay was immunoSEQ multiplex PCR, and TCRdb's table has in-frame clones only and misses some. The sample consists of roughly 150,000 clones, more than 60% of them appearing once. Input material: PBMCs. The receptors stem from a man younger than 45 in good health and CMV-seropositive.

A few counts support this clone. The gene calls are TRBV15 and TRBJ1-3, with D possibly TRBD1 on 6 matching bases. Trimming removed 3 bases from V and 1 base from J, with 13 bases in between. The germline V gene has CDR1 LNHNV and CDR2 YYDKDF (reference sequence). The CDR3 extends over 16 amino acids. CDR3: CATSSRGGASGNTIYF. CDR3 DNA: TGTGCCACCAGCAGTAGGGGGGGCGCATCTGGAAACACCATATATTTT.

This clone has a handful of counts. The rearrangement links TRBV9 to TRBJ2-7; TRBD2 agrees at 13 bases. The CDR3 extends over 15 amino acids. Germline trimming cut 3 bases from V and 6 bases from J; bases unmatched to any gene: 6. Germline V CDR1 and CDR2: SGDLS, YYNGEE. The CDR3: CASSAGTSGIREQYF. The CDR3 DNA reads as TGTGCCAGCAGCGCCGGGACTAGCGGGATTCGCGAGCAGTACTTC.

This clone was picked up one time. The chain joins TRBV7-9 to TRBJ1-3; 8 bases map to TRBD1. The ends lost 5 bases at V and 8 bases at J; junction bases unmatched: 8. The CDR3 contains 14 residues. The germline gives CDR1 SEHNR, CDR2 FQNEAQ (reference sequence). The CDR3 sequence: CASSAGTGFDTIYF. The CDR3 DNA follows: TGTGCCAGCAGCGCCGGGACAGGTTTCGACACCATATATTTT.

The J gene is TRBJ2-7, the V gene TRBV28; D ambiguous. The V gene's germline CDR1 is MDHEN and CDR2 SYDVKM. Trimming took 2 bases from V and 3 from J, leaving 8 bases between them. The CDR3 consists of 13 residues. The CDR3 DNA is TGTGCCAGCAGTTTAAGCGCAGTCTACGAGCAGTACTTC. Its translation is CASSLSAVYEQYF.

The chain combines TRBV28 with TRBJ2-7; 9 nucleotides line up with TRBD2. V dropped 4 bases and J dropped 2; count of bases not matched to a gene: 9. CDR3 length equals 16 residues. Germline CDR1 and CDR2: MDHEN and SYDVKM. CDR3 region: CASSYGVTSGTYEQYF. CDR3 bases: TGTGCCAGCAGTTATGGGGTGACTAGCGGAACCTACGAGCAGTACTTC.

The V call is TRBV7-2, the J call TRBJ1-5, with 7 nucleotides matching TRBD1. CDR3 length equals 13 residues. In germline, CDR1 is SGHTA, CDR2 FQGNSA. J gave up 6 bases and V 3 bases, and 2 bases lay outside the gene matches. The CDR3 DNA is TGTGCCAGCAGCTTGCAGGGGGGTCAGCCCCAGCATTTT. Amino acids: CASSLQGGQPQHF.

This sequence joins TRBV19 and TRBJ2-5; 7 bases fit TRBD1. After removal of 6 bases from V and 5 bases from J, the junction contained 27 bases not matched to a gene. The CDR3 totals 20 residues. Germline CDR1 reads LNHDA; CDR2 reads SQIVND (reference sequence). CDR3: CASSKATERISWTGGETQYF. CDR3 nucleotides: TGTGCCAGTAGCAAGGCAACGGAGAGAATTTCCTGGACAGGCGGGGAGACCCAGTACTTC.

The count of this clone is one. V usage is TRBV6-1 and J usage is TRBJ1-2; 9 positions agree with TRBD1. J gave up 5 bases and V 6 bases, and 7 bases lay outside the gene matches. This CDR3 comprises 14 residues. Germline V gives CDR1 MNHNS, CDR2 SASEGT. This chain's CDR3 is CASRGGTGTYGYTF. The CDR3 DNA follows: TGTGCCAGCAGGGGAGGGACAGGGACTTATGGCTACACCTTC.

The chain has TRBV11-3 and TRBJ2-2, with a weak D call TRBD2 (5 bases). Germline-derived CDR1 and CDR2 are SGHNT and YENEEA. The V end was cut by 5 bases, the J end by 4 bases, with 11 bases between. The CDR3 runs 14 residues. CDR3 bases: TGTGCCAGCAGCCGAGCGGAGCGCACCGGGGAGCTGTTTTTT. This sequence encodes CASSRAERTGELFF.

The chain recombines TRBV10-3 with TRBJ2-5; the D gene is possibly TRBD2 (5 bases). Trimming stripped 6 bases from V and 1 base from J, with 12 bases between. The germline V gene encodes CDR1 ENHRY and CDR2 SYGVKD. The CDR3 sequence is 14 residues long. The CDR3 loop reads CAISDHGGQETQYF. For the CDR3, the DNA is TGTGCCATCAGCGACCACGGAGGCCAAGAGACCCAGTACTTC.

This clone was observed once. This chain uses TRBV10-1 with TRBJ2-1, with TRBD1 as a possible D gene (5 bases). In germline, CDR1 is WNHNN, CDR2 SYGVQD (reference sequence). V was shortened by 0 bases and J by 15 bases, with 12 bases between the two germline ends. The CDR3 spans 12 residues. CDR3 sequence reads: CASSESSAGSFF. The CDR3 DNA reads TGCGCCAGCAGTGAGTCGTCGGCAGGGTCGTTCTTC.

This clone was found once. The rearrangement links TRBV6-4 to TRBJ2-1; tentative D call: TRBD1 (6 bases). Trimming removed 3 bases at V and 9 bases at J, with 18 bases between. CDR3 size: 15 residues. Germline values: CDR1 MRHNA, CDR2 SNTAGT. The CDR3 sequence is CASSEYPGVGTEQFF. CDR3 DNA sequence: TGTGCCAGCAGTGAATACCCAGGGGTAGGGACTGAGCAGTTCTTC.

The chain has TRBV9 and TRBJ2-3; 7 bases align to TRBD2. The germline V gene encodes CDR1 SGDLS and CDR2 YYNGEE. The CDR3 contains 18 residues. With 4 bases clipped from V and 5 bases from J, the junction kept 19 bases outside the gene matches. This chain's CDR3 is CASSSSGSRAGDIDTQYF. CDR3 DNA sequence: TGTGCCAGCAGCTCTTCGGGGTCTCGGGCGGGAGACATAGATACGCAGTATTTT.